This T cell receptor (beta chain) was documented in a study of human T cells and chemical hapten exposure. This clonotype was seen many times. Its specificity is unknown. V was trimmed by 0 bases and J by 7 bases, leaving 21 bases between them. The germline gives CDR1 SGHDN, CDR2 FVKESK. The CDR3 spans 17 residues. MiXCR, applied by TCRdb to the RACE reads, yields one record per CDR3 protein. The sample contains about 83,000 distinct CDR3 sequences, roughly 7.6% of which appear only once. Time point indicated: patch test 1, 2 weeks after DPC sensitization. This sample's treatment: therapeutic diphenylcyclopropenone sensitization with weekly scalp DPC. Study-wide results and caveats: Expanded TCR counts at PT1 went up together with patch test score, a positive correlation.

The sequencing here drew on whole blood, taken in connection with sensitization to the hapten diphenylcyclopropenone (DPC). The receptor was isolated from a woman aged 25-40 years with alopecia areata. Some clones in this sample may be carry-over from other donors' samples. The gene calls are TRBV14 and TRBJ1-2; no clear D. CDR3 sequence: CASSQESWASSSSGYTF. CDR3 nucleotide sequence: TGTGCCAGCAGCCAAGAGTCCTGGGCCTCCTCCTCGAGTGGCTACACCTTC.